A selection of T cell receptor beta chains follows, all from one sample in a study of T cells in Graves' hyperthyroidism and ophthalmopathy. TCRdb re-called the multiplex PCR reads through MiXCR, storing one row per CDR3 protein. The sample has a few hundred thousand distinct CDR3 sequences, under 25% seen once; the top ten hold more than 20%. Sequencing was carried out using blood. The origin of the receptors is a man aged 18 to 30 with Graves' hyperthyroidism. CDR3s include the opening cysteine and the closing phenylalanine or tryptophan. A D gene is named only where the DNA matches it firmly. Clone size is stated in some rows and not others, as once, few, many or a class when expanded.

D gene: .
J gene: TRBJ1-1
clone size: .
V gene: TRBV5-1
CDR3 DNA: TGCGCCAGCAGCTTGTGGCAGGCGGGGCAGGGGAACACTGAAGCTTTCTTT
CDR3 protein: CASSLWQAGQGNTEAFF

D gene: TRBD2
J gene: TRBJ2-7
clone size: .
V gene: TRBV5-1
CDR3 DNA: TGCGCCAGCAGCTTGACGGTAATAGCGGGTCCCCCAAACTACGAGCAGTACTTC
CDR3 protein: CASSLTVIAGPPNYEQYF

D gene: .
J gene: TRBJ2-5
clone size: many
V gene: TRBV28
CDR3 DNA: TGTGCCAGCAGTAGCCGGGTCGGGGGTTTGGAGACCCAGTACTTC
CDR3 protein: CASSSRVGGLETQYF

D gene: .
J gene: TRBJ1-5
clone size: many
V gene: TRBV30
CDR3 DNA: TGTGCCTGGAGTGTACGGGGGGATCAGCCCCAGCATTTT
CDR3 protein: CAWSVRGDQPQHF

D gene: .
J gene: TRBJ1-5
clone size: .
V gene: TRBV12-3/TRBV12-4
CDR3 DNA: TGTGCCAGCACCCTCCAGGTCAATCAGCCCCAGCATTTT
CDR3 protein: CASTLQVNQPQHF

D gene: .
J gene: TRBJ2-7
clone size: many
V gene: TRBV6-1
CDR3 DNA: TGTGCCAGCAGACAGGGACGGGGCTACGAGCAGTACTTC
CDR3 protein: CASRQGRGYEQYF

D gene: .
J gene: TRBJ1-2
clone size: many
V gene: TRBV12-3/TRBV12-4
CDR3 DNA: TGTGCCAGCAGTTTCCAGGGCACGAGCTATGGCTACACCTTC
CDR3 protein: CASSFQGTSYGYTF

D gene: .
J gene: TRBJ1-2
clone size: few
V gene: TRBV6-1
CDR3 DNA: TGTGCCAGCACCTCGCAATGGGTTAACTATGGCTACACCTTC
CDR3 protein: CASTSQWVNYGYTF

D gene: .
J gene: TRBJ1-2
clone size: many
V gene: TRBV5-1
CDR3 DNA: TGCGCCAGCAGCTTGGCCGCGACAGCCTATGGCTACACCTTC
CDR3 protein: CASSLAATAYGYTF

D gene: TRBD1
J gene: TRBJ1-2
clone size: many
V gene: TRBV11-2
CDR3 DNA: TGTGCCAGCAGCTGGGACAGGCCCTATGGCTACACCTTC
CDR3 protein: CASSWDRPYGYTF

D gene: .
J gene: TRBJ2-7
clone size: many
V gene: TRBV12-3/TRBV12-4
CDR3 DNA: TGTGCCAGCTCACCTCCCGGCAGGGGAGGCTACGAGCAGTACTTC
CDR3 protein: CASSPPGRGGYEQYF

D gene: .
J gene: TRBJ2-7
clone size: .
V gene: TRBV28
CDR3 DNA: TGTGCCAGCAGCTCAGCGGGCCAGGCGATCTACGAGCAGTACTTC
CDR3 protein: CASSSAGQAIYEQYF

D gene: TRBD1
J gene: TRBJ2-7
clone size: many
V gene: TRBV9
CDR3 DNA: TGTGCCAGCAGCGTGGGGGGGACAGGGGCGACCGAGCAGTACTTC
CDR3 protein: CASSVGGTGATEQYF

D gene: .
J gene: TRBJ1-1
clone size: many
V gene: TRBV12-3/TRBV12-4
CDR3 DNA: TGTGCCAGCAGTCAAAGCCTAGTAGGGACTGAAGCTTTCTTT
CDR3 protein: CASSQSLVGTEAFF

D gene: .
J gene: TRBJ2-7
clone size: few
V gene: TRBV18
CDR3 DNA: TGTGCCAGCTCACCACTAGGTGTCCAGGGGGGTGTGTCCTACGAGCAGTACTTC
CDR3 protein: CASSPLGVQGGVSYEQYF

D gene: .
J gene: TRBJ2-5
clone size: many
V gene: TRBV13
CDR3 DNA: TGTGCCTCCGGGGCGGGGGCTCGAGAGACCCAGTACTTC
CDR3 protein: CASGAGARETQYF

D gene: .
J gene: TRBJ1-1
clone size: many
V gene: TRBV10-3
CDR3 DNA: TGTGCCATCAGTGAGTCCCCAGGGAGTTACCTGAACACTGAAGCTTTCTTT
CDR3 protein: CAISESPGSYLNTEAFF

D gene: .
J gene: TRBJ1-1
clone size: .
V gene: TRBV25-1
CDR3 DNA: TGTGCCAGCAGTGAACCAGGAGGGAGTGAAGCTTTCTTT
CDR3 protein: CASSEPGGSEAFF

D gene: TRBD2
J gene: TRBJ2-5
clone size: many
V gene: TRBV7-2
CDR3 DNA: TGTGCCAGCAGCTTAGGTAGCGGGGAACGAGAGACCCAGTACTTC
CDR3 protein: CASSLGSGERETQYF

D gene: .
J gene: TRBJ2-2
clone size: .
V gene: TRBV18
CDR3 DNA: TGTGCCAGCTCACCAAGAGGGGCCGACACCGGGGAGCTGTTTTTT
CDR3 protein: CASSPRGADTGELFF

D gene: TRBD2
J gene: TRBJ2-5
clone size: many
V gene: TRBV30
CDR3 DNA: TGTGCCTGCCCAGCGGGGGGACCACTAATGGAGACCCAGTACTTC
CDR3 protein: CACPAGGPLMETQYF

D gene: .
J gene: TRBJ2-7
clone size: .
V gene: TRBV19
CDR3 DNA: TGTGCCAGTAGTATAGCGGCAGACTACGAGCAGTACTTC
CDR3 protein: CASSIAADYEQYF

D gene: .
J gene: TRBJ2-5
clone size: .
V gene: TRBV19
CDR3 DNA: TGTGCCAGTAGTATAGTGGCCGGAGAGACCCAGTACTTC
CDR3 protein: CASSIVAGETQYF

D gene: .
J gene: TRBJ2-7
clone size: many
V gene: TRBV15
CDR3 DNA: TGTGCCACCAGCAGAGATGGGGGGCAGGGAGGTGACGAGCAGTACTTC
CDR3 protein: CATSRDGGQGGDEQYF

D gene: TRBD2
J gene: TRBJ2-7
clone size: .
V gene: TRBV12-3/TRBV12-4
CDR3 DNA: TGTGCCAGCAGTTTGGAGGATAGCGGGTCCTACGAGCAGTACTTC
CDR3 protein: CASSLEDSGSYEQYF

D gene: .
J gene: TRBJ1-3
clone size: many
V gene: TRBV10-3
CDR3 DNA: TGTGCCATCAGTGGAACAGCACACGGAAACACCATATATTTT
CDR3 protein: CAISGTAHGNTIYF

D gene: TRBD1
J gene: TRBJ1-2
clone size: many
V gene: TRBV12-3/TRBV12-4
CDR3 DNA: TGTGCCAGCAGTACTGGGACAGGCTTCGGCTACACCTTC
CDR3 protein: CASSTGTGFGYTF

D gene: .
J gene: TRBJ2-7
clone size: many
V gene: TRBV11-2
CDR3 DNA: TGTGCCAGCAGCTTAGCCAGCAGGTACTACGAGCAGTACTTC
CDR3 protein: CASSLASRYYEQYF

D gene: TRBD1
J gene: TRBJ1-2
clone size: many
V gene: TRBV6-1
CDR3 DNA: TGTGCCAGCAGTGGGACAGGCGGTGATGGCTACACCTTC
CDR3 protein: CASSGTGGDGYTF

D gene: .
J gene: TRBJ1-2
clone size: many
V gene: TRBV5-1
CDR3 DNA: TGCGCCAGCAGCCGGAACAGGAACTATGGCTACACCTTC
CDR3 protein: CASSRNRNYGYTF

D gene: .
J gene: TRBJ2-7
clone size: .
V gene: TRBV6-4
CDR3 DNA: TGTGCCAGCAGCTCATCAGGCATTCCCTACGAGCAGTACTTC
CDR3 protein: CASSSSGIPYEQYF